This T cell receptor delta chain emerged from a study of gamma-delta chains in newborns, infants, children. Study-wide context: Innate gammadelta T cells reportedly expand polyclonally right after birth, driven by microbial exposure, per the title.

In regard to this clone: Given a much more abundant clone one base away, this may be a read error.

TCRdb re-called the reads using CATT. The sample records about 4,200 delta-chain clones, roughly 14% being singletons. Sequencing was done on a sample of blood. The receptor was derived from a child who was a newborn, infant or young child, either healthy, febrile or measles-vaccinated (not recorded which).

The CDR3 DNA follows: TGTGCCTGTGGCCCACTTGAGGGGGATACGCGAGAAGAATCCTGGGACACCCGACAGATGTTTTTC. Its translation is CACGPLEGDTREESWDTRQMFF. The chain joins TRDV2 to TRDJ3, with 10 nucleotides matching TRDD3. The CDR3 is 22 residues long. J lost 1 base, V lost 5 bases, and 19 bases had no gene match. CDR1 is GEAIGNYY, CDR2 EKD, per germline.